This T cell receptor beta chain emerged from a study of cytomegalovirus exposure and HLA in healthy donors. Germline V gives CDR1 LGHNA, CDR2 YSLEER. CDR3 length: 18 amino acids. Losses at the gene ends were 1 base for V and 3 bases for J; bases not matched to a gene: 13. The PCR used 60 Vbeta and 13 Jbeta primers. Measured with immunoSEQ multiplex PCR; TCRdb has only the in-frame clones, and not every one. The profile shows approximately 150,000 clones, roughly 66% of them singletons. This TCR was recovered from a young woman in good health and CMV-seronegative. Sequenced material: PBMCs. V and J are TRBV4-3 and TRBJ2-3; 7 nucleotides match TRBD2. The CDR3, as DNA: TGCGCCAGCAGCCAAGTGGCCCCAAGTGGGAGGGGAACAGATACGCAGTATTTT. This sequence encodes CASSQVAPSGRGTDTQYF.